The sequence of this T cell receptor beta chain was determined in a study of spatial heterogeneity in lung cancer. The ends were cut back, 4 bases at V and 7 bases at J, with 19 bases in the middle. The V gene's germline CDR1 is MGHRA and CDR2 YSYEKL. This CDR3 spans 15 amino acids. This clonotype appeared a few times. Documented time point: sample taken at primary tumor resection. Whole RNA, isolated from tumor, nontumor lung or frozen PBMC, was sequenced without prior sorting. TCRdb recomputed calls from the 5' RACE reads with MiXCR, one row per CDR3 protein. The profile covers more than 9,500 distinct CDR3 sequences, with 6.2% appearing a single time and 9% to 12% taken by the ten largest.

The TCR originated in a male donor with early-stage non-small cell lung cancer. This chain connects TRBV4-1 to TRBJ1-1; TRBD1 might be the D (5 bases). The material was normal lung tissue next to the tumor, obtained at surgery. CDR3 in amino acids: CASSPRGTGRSEAFF. DNA for the CDR3: TGCGCCAGCAGCCCACGAGGGACGGGCCGCAGTGAAGCTTTCTTT.